The clone carrying this TCR beta chain was observed at least ten times. These data belong to a study of CD8+CD57+ T cells in acquired aplastic anemia. Profiling of TCR beta VDJ combinations and CDR3 sequences used genomic DNA as template. TCRdb called the reads again in MiXCR, with one record for every CDR3 protein. Here the sample spans fewer than 250,000 distinct CDR3 sequences, 54% being singletons. This CDR3 comprises 13 residues. In germline, CDR1 is MNHEY, CDR2 SVGAGI. The V and J ends lost 6 bases and 2 bases respectively, with 7 bases between them. Input material: sorted CD4+, CD8+, or CD8+CD57+ T cells (not recorded which) from PBMCs. This TCR came from a human donor in good health, serving as a control. V is TRBV6-5 and J is TRBJ1-4; D call uncertain. CDR3 nucleotide sequence: TGTGCCAGCAGATCGGGGACTAATGAAAAACTGTTTTTT. It is translated as CASRSGTNEKLFF.